A selection of T cell receptor beta chains follows, all from one sample in a study of hypomethylating agent response in myelodysplastic syndrome. Using immunoSEQ multiplex PCR, the repertoire was profiled, and TCRdb retains in-frame clones only, with some absent. The data show roughly 3,500 clones, roughly 82% seen once. The sequenced sample was bone marrow, obtained before or after starting hypomethylating agent treatment for myelodysplastic syndrome (not recorded which). These receptors all come from a human donor with myelodysplastic syndrome. The CDR3 runs from the conserved cysteine through the conserved F or W. D genes are given only for firm matches. Expanded clones are given a class, and other clones once, few, many or no size at all.

>NA|TRBJ2-4|TRBV6-1|NA
CASSEEGRGTIAKNIQYF
TGTGCCAGCAGTGAAGAGGGCCGGGGGACCATAGCCAAAAACATTCAGTACTTC
>NA|TRBJ1-2|TRBV7-3|NA
CASSLDGTTNYGYTF
TGTGCCAGCAGCTTAGATGGGACAACGAACTATGGCTACACCTTC
>NA|TRBJ2-2|TRBV6-5|NA
CASSPTWGYTGELFF
TGTGCCAGCAGTCCGACGTGGGGTTACACCGGGGAGCTGTTTTTT
>NA|TRBJ1-5|TRBV2|TRBD1
CASSPGTEFWNQPQHF
TGTGCCAGCAGTCCTGGGACAGAATTTTGGAATCAGCCCCAGCATTTT
>NA|TRBJ2-2|TRBV18|NA
CASSMSRSGGELFF
TGTGCCAGCTCAATGAGCAGGAGCGGCGGGGAGCTGTTTTTT
>NA|TRBJ1-2|TRBV28|TRBD1
CASSFSGTGVYGYTF
TGTGCCAGCAGTTTCTCCGGGACAGGGGTATATGGCTACACCTTC
>NA|TRBJ2-1|TRBV4-1|TRBD2
CASSQDRRGLSYNEQFF
TGCGCCAGCAGCCAAGATCGTCGGGGACTATCCTACAATGAGCAGTTCTTC
>NA|TRBJ2-1|TRBV5-1|TRBD1
CASSLARGLNEQFF
TGCGCCAGCAGCTTGGCCAGGGGGCTCAATGAGCAGTTCTTC
>NA|TRBJ1-2|TRBV6-5|NA
CASSYSNRGRTLGYTF
TGTGCCAGCAGTTACTCGAATCGGGGAAGGACCTTAGGCTACACCTTC
>NA|TRBJ2-2|TRBV5-1|TRBD2
CASSRGTSGRAGELFF
TGCGCCAGCAGCCGAGGGACTAGCGGGAGGGCCGGGGAGCTGTTTTTT
>once|TRBJ1-1|TRBV29-1|NA
CSVLQTGGGGAFF
TGCAGCGTCCTTCAAACGGGGGGAGGTGGAGCTTTCTTT
>NA|TRBJ2-7|TRBV27|NA
CASSLRTDLFYEQYF
TGTGCCAGCAGTCTAAGGACGGACTTATTCTACGAGCAGTACTTC
>NA|TRBJ1-2|TRBV7-2|NA
CASSFGLGSGTLNYGYTF
TGTGCCAGCAGCTTCGGATTGGGCAGTGGAACGCTTAACTATGGCTACACCTTC
>NA|TRBJ2-7|TRBV5-1|TRBD2
CASSLAWPSGSTYEQYF
TGCGCCAGCAGCTTGGCCTGGCCTAGCGGGTCCACCTACGAGCAGTACTTC
>NA|TRBJ2-5|TRBV7-2|NA
CASSLAGKTQYF
TGTGCCAGCAGCTTAGCGGGGAAGACCCAGTACTTC
>once|TRBJ1-2|TRBV27|NA
CASSPGYGYTF
TGTGCCAGCAGCCCAGGGTATGGCTACACCTTC
>NA|TRBJ2-1|TRBV9|TRBD2
CASSVGTSDSYNEQFF
TGTGCCAGCAGCGTAGGGACTAGCGACTCCTACAATGAGCAGTTCTTC
>once|TRBJ2-1|TRBV6-1|NA
CASSESWQGISDEQFF
TGTGCCAGCAGTGAAAGTTGGCAGGGGATATCCGATGAGCAGTTCTTC
>once|TRBJ1-5|TRBV27|NA
CASSLTVMQPQHF
TGTGCCAGCAGTTTAACCGTTATGCAGCCCCAGCATTTT
>NA|TRBJ2-7|TRBV28|NA
CASSLGSIYEQYF
TGTGCCAGCAGTTTGGGTAGTATATACGAGCAGTACTTC
>NA|TRBJ2-3|TRBV28|NA
CASSGDASTDTQYF
TGTGCCAGCAGTGGGGATGCTAGCACAGATACGCAGTATTTT
>NA|TRBJ1-4|TRBV27|NA
CASSAINEKLFF
TGTGCCAGCAGTGCCATTAATGAAAAACTGTTTTTT
>NA|TRBJ1-1|TRBV18|NA
CASSPEGRTNTEAFF
TGTGCCAGCTCACCCGAGGGACGGACGAACACTGAAGCTTTCTTT
>once|TRBJ1-5|TRBV18|NA
CASSPQAVSNQPQHF
TGTGCCAGCTCACCCCAGGCGGTGAGCAATCAGCCCCAGCATTTT
>NA|TRBJ2-7|TRBV5-1|TRBD1
CASSPRTGGNYEQYF
TGCGCCAGCAGCCCCCGGACAGGGGGTAACTACGAGCAGTACTTC
>once|TRBJ2-1|TRBV29-1|NA
CSVLLSGPPYNEQFF
TGCAGCGTTCTATTATCAGGGCCCCCCTACAATGAGCAGTTCTTC
>NA|TRBJ1-1|TRBV29-1|NA
CSVVELGNTEAFF
TGCAGCGTTGTTGAGCTGGGGAACACTGAAGCTTTCTTT
>NA|TRBJ2-5|TRBV5-1|NA
CASSLAGSETQYF
TGCGCCAGCAGCTTGGCAGGGTCAGAGACCCAGTACTTC
>NA|TRBJ2-1|TRBV9|TRBD2
CASSENPVAGGGNEQFF
TGTGCCAGCAGCGAGAACCCAGTAGCGGGAGGAGGGAATGAGCAGTTCTTC
>NA|TRBJ2-7|TRBV6-5|NA
CASSRVRDEQYF
TGTGCCAGCAGCCGAGTCCGGGACGAGCAGTACTTC
>few|TRBJ2-1|TRBV9|TRBD1
CASNGTGADFFTDEQFF
TGTGCCAGCAACGGGACAGGGGCGGATTTTTTTACGGATGAGCAGTTCTTC
>NA|TRBJ1-1|TRBV6-5|NA
CASSYSGESTEAFF
TGTGCCAGCAGTTACTCAGGGGAGAGCACTGAAGCTTTCTTT
>NA|TRBJ2-5|TRBV20-1|NA
CSAREVKTQYF
TGCAGTGCTAGAGAAGTAAAGACCCAGTACTTC
>NA|TRBJ2-1|TRBV9|TRBD2
CASSAPLAGGPYEQFF
TGTGCCAGCAGCGCACCACTAGCGGGAGGGCCTTATGAGCAGTTCTTC
>NA|TRBJ2-6|TRBV4-1|TRBD2
CASSQDGTSGSFSGANVLTF
TGCGCCAGCAGCCAAGATGGAACTAGCGGGAGTTTTTCTGGGGCCAACGTCCTGACTTTC
>NA|TRBJ1-1|TRBV30|TRBD1
CAWHRGNTEAFF
TGTGCCTGGCACAGGGGTAACACTGAAGCTTTCTTT
>NA|TRBJ2-5|TRBV7-9|NA
CASSLVGSYQETQYF
TGTGCCAGCAGCTTAGTCGGGTCTTACCAAGAGACCCAGTACTTC
>NA|TRBJ2-5|TRBV9|TRBD2
CASSFREAGGGTQYF
TGTGCCAGCAGCTTCCGTGAAGCGGGAGGGGGGACCCAGTACTTC
>NA|TRBJ2-3|TRBV10-2|TRBD2
CASSESGGRTDTQYF
TGCGCCAGCAGTGAGAGCGGGGGGCGCACAGATACGCAGTATTTT
>NA|TRBJ1-2|TRBV30|TRBD1
CAWSVGTGGPLAF
TGTGCCTGGAGTGTGGGGACAGGGGGGCCTTTAGCCTTC
>NA|TRBJ2-3|TRBV30|NA
CAWSGQSTDTQYF
TGTGCCTGGAGCGGACAGTCCACAGATACGCAGTATTTT
>NA|TRBJ2-1|TRBV7-3|NA
CASSLKTTRSSYNEQFF
TGTGCCAGCAGCCTAAAGACCACCCGAAGCTCCTACAATGAGCAGTTCTTC
>NA|TRBJ2-1|TRBV19|TRBD1
CASSAGQGAGEQFF
TGTGCCAGTAGTGCGGGACAGGGGGCAGGTGAGCAGTTCTTC
>NA|TRBJ1-1|TRBV19|NA
CASSPYMNTEAFF
TGTGCCAGTAGTCCGTACATGAACACTGAAGCTTTCTTT
>NA|TRBJ1-2|TRBV5-4|NA
CASSLMRGRRGYTF
TGTGCCAGCAGCTTGATGAGAGGTCGGAGAGGCTACACCTTC
>NA|TRBJ1-1|TRBV7-9|NA
CASSPRLGWDTEAFF
TGTGCCAGCAGCCCGCGACTGGGCTGGGACACTGAAGCTTTCTTT
>NA|TRBJ2-1|TRBV19|TRBD1
CASSSRDRAASEQFF
TGTGCCAGTAGTAGCCGGGACAGGGCTGCAAGTGAGCAGTTCTTC
>NA|TRBJ2-5|TRBV7-9|NA
CASSPGRVETQYF
TGTGCCAGCAGTCCTGGACGAGTGGAGACCCAGTACTTC
>NA|TRBJ1-1|TRBV7-8|NA
CASSLATDYTEAFF
TGTGCCAGCAGCTTAGCGACCGACTACACTGAAGCTTTCTTT
>NA|TRBJ1-1|TRBV30|NA
CSCGAYTEAFF
TGCTCTTGCGGGGCGTACACTGAAGCTTTCTTT
>NA|TRBJ2-5|TRBV29-1|NA
CSVAWTEETQYF
TGCAGCGTTGCTTGGACGGAAGAGACCCAGTACTTC
>NA|TRBJ2-2|TRBV12-5|TRBD1
CASVTGDGWGTGELFF
TGTGCTAGTGTTACAGGGGACGGTTGGGGGACCGGGGAGCTGTTTTTT
>NA|TRBJ2-3|TRBV5-1|NA
CASSQLRGLATDTQYF
TGCGCCAGCAGCCAACTCCGAGGTTTGGCGACAGATACGCAGTATTTT
>few|TRBJ2-1|TRBV9|TRBD2
CASSPRGSGTTGNEQFF
TGTGCCAGCAGCCCCCGGGGTAGCGGGACCACGGGGAATGAGCAGTTCTTC
>NA|TRBJ2-2|TRBV10-3|NA
CATRDQNTGELFF
TGTGCCACCAGGGATCAGAACACCGGGGAGCTGTTTTTT